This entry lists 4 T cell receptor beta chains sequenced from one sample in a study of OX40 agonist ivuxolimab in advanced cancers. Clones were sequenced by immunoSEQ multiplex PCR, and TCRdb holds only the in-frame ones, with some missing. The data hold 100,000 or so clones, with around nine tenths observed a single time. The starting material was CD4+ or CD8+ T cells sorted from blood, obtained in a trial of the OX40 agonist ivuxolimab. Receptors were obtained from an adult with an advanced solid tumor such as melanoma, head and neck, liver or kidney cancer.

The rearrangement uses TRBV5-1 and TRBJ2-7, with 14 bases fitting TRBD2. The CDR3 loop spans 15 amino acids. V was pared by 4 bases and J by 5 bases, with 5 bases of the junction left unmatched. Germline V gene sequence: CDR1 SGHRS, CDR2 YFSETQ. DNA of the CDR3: TGCGCCAGCAGCATGGGACTAGCGGGAGTGAACGAGCAGTACTTC. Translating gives CASSMGLAGVNEQYF.

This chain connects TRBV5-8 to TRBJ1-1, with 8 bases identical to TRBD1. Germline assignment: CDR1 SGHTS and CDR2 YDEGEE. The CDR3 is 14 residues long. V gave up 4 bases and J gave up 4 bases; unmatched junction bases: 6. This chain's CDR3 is CASSPADRVTEAFF. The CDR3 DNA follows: TGTGCCAGCAGCCCCGCGGACAGGGTCACTGAAGCTTTCTTT.

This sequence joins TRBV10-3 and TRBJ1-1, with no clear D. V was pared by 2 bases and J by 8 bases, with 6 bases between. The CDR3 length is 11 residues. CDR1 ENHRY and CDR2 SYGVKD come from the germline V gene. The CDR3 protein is CAISEATEAFF. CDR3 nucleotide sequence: TGTGCCATCAGTGAGGCCACCGAAGCTTTCTTT.

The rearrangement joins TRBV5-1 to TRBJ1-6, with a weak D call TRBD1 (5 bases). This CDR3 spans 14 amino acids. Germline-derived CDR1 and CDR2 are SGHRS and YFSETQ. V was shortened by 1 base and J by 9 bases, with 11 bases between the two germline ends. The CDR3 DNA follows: TGCGCCAGCAGCTTGTCCCTTGACAGTTCACCCCTCCACTTT. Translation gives CASSLSLDSSPLHF.